One and the same sample provided the 25 T cell receptor beta chains below, sequenced in a study of immune heterogeneity within non-small cell lung tumors. Multiplex PCR amplified TCR beta CDR3 with 32 V and 13 J primers. TCRdb reprocessed the multiplex PCR reads via MiXCR and lists one record per CDR3 protein. Among around 11,000 distinct CDR3 sequences listed, almost 30% were seen once. Each sample used around 600 ng of genomic DNA from bulk tumor tissue. Several biopsies per primary tumor were taken during surgery, spaced as far apart as possible. Patients underwent curative surgery for untreated, newly diagnosed non-small cell lung cancer. The sample taken for sequencing was lung tumor tissue. The receptors were gathered from a woman in her forties or fifties with non-small cell lung cancer.

By sample fraction, this clonotype is medium-sized. The V and J genes are TRBV12-5 and TRBJ1-2; TRBD1 matches 7 bases. Germline lookup yields CDR1 LGHNT and CDR2 FRNRAP. There are 14 residues in the CDR3. V lost 3 bases and J lost 5; bases outside the gene matches: 6. The CDR3 nucleotides are TGTGCTAGTGGTTTATGGGACAGTCGGTATGGCTACACCTTC. Its protein is CASGLWDSRYGYTF. The whole variable domain, remainder taken from reference TRBV12-5 and TRBJ1-2, is DARVTQTPRHKVTEMGQEVTMRCQPILGHNTVFWYRQTMMQGLELLAYFRNRAPLDDSGMPKDRFSAEMPDATLATLKIQPSEPRDSAVYFCASGLWDSRYGYTFGSGTRLTVV.

This clonotype was counted at least ten times. This chain joins TRBV7-9 and TRBJ2-1; TRBD2 agrees at 8 bases. This CDR3 contains 19 residues. Trimming at V came to 5 bases and at J to 7 bases, leaving 22 bases not matched to a gene. CDR1 and CDR2 (germline): SEHNR, FQNEAQ (reference sequence). This chain's CDR3 is CASSPRTKLAEGILNEQFF. In DNA form, the CDR3 reads TGTGCCAGCAGCCCCCGAACAAAACTAGCGGAAGGCATCCTTAATGAGCAGTTCTTC.

This clonotype was counted at least ten times. The chain recombines TRBV6-1 with TRBJ1-1; D not resolved. Germline loops: CDR1 MNHNS, CDR2 SASEGT. The CDR3 contains 12 residues. V gave up 4 bases and J gave up 0 bases, with 3 bases separating them. The CDR3 loop is CASSVMNTEAFF. The CDR3 coding sequence is TGTGCCAGCAGTGTAATGAACACTGAAGCTTTCTTT.

This clonotype was seen at least ten times. The rearrangement links TRBV7-8 to TRBJ1-1; D gene unclear. Germline loops: CDR1 SGHVS, CDR2 FQNEAQ. Deletions cut 7 bases from V and 1 base from J, with 13 bases between. This CDR3 is 14 amino acids long. The chain's CDR3 is CASTPKTANTEAFF. CDR3 sequence (DNA): TGTGCCAGCACCCCAAAGACGGCGAACACTGAAGCTTTCTTT.

This chain uses TRBV7-8 with TRBJ1-1, with no clear D. The CDR3 spans 14 residues. Germline CDR1 and CDR2: SGHVS and FQNEAQ. The V end lost 5 bases, the J end lost 1 base, and 11 bases lay between the germline ends. This chain's CDR3 is CASSQSVGNTEAFF. CDR3 sequence (DNA): TGTGCCAGCAGCCAAAGTGTTGGGAACACTGAAGCTTTCTTT.

This clonotype was counted ten times or more. V and J are TRBV3-1 and TRBJ2-7, with 7 positions matching TRBD1. Germline V gene sequence: CDR1 LGHDT, CDR2 YNNKEL (reference sequence). V lost 4 bases, J lost 5 bases, and 5 bases stayed unmatched. The CDR3 consists of 13 residues. The CDR3 nucleotides read TGTGCCAGCAGCCTACAGGGGACCCACGAGCAGTACTTC. This gives the protein CASSLQGTHEQYF.

This clonotype was counted at least ten times. J is TRBJ1-5 and V is TRBV28; D unclear. CDR3 length: 15 residues. Trimming took 5 bases from V and 2 from J, leaving 13 bases between them. Germline values: CDR1 MDHEN, CDR2 SYDVKM. Written as DNA, the CDR3 is TGTGCCAGCAGTGTAAAATGGGTGGGCAATCAGCCCCAGCATTTT. This codes for CASSVKWVGNQPQHF. Full variable domain (missing parts from reference TRBV28 and TRBJ1-5): DVKVTQSSRYLVKRTGEKVFLECVQDMDHENMFWYRQDPGLGLRLIYFSYDVKMKEKGDIPEGYSVSREKKERFSLILESASTNQTSMYLCASSVKWVGNQPQHFGDGTRLSIL.

This chain joins TRBV24-1 and TRBJ2-5, with a weak D call TRBD1 (6 bases). V was clipped by 4 bases and J by 3 bases, with 14 bases between them. This CDR3 comprises 15 residues. Germline V gene lookup returns CDR1 KGHDR and CDR2 SFDVKD. Written as DNA, the CDR3 is TGTGCCACCAGTGAACCGGCCTCAGGGGAAGAGACCCAGTACTTC. This gives the protein CATSEPASGEETQYF.

V gene TRBV28 combines with J gene TRBJ2-6; 8 bases line up with TRBD1. Germline CDR1 MDHEN, CDR2 SYDVKM. V trimming: 5 bases; J trimming: 2 bases; junction bases outside the gene matches: 5. The CDR3 is made up of 16 amino acids. CDR3 amino acids: CASSALDRAGANVLTF. The CDR3 DNA follows: TGTGCCAGCAGTGCCCTGGACAGGGCTGGGGCCAACGTCCTGACTTTC.

This clonotype is classed as large. This chain uses TRBV6-1 with TRBJ1-1; the match to TRBD1 covers 9 bases. The length of the CDR3 is 15 residues. Germline lookup yields CDR1 MNHNS and CDR2 SASEGT. With V trimmed by 5 bases and J by 5 bases, 9 bases remained unmatched. This CDR3 reads CASSQNRGRWTEAFF. In nucleotides, the CDR3 is TGTGCCAGCAGTCAAAACAGGGGGCGCTGGACTGAAGCTTTCTTT.

This clonotype has a count of ten or more. At one of its ends the junction is not consistent with the germline gene, which may arise from a read error. The rearrangement links TRBV7-7 to TRBJ2-1; 11 bases map to TRBD2. This CDR3 is built from 17 residues. The germline CDR1 and CDR2 sequences are SSHAT and FNYEAQ (reference sequence). CDR3 residues: CASSLRAGTSGYNEQFF. The CDR3 nucleotides are TGTGCTAGCAGCTTGAGAGCTGGGACTAGCGGATACAATGAGCAGTTCTTC.

The V and J genes are TRBV28 and TRBJ2-5; possibly TRBD1 for D (6 bases). From germline, CDR1 is MDHEN and CDR2 SYDVKM. The CDR3 loop spans 14 amino acids. V lost 5 bases and J 5 bases, leaving 15 bases between the germline ends. The CDR3 loop reads CASSGTPARETQYF. As DNA, the CDR3 is TGTGCCAGCAGTGGGACACCGGCCCGGGAGACCCAGTACTTC.

The genes are TRBV6-2 or TRBV6-3 and TRBJ1-1, with D maybe TRBD1 (5 bases). The germline V gene has CDR1 MNHEY and CDR2 SVGEGT. CDR3 length: 11 residues. Trimming stripped 6 bases from V and 9 bases from J, with 11 bases between. In nucleotides, the CDR3 is TGTGCCAGCAGCTTGGGGGGAAAAGCTTTCTTT. This encodes CASSLGGKAFF.

The chain employs TRBV3-1 and TRBJ2-1, with D unresolved. Trimming removed 0 bases from V and 10 bases from J, with 10 bases in between. Germline CDR1 and CDR2: LGHDT and YNNKEL (reference sequence). CDR3 length: 13 residues. This CDR3 reads CASSQEALYEQFF. CDR3 coding DNA: TGTGCCAGCAGCCAAGAGGCCTTGTACGAGCAGTTCTTC.

The chain carries TRBV28 and TRBJ2-5; maybe TRBD1 (6 bases). The CDR3 is 20 residues long. V was shortened by 2 bases and J by 4 bases, with 29 bases between the two germline ends. Germline V gene data show CDR1 as MDHEN and CDR2 as SYDVKM. CDR3 loop: CASSLIPVVENRDLRETQYF. CDR3 in DNA: TGTGCCAGCAGTTTAATTCCCGTGGTTGAGAACAGGGACCTCAGAGAGACCCAGTACTTC.

For this clonotype: Its ends do not fully match the called genes, so a read error is possible. The rearrangement links TRBV9 to TRBJ2-7; 7 bases are shared with TRBD1. Per the germline V gene, CDR1 is SGDLS and CDR2 is YYNGEE. The CDR3 is 15 residues long. CDR3 sequence (DNA): TGTGCCAGCACCGTAGCCGGGACAGCGGACTACGAGCAGTACTTC. This codes for CASTVAGTADYEQYF.

In its sample, this clonotype is medium-sized (0.01 to 0.1%). The CDR3 coding sequence is TGTGCCAGCAGCCGACCCCCCGTCGGCGGGCACTCCTACGAGCAGTACTTC. The encoded protein is CASSRPPVGGHSYEQYF. The V and J genes are TRBV4-2 and TRBJ2-7, with D perhaps matching TRBD2 (5 bases). V lost 4 bases to trimming and J lost 0 bases, with 19 bases between them. CDR1 LGHNA and CDR2 YNFKEQ come from the germline V gene. The CDR3 spans 17 residues.

The chain links TRBV18 to TRBJ2-1; D unresolved. The CDR3 runs 13 residues. Germline V lookup: CDR1 KGHSH, CDR2 LQKENI. V was cut by 5 bases and J by 4 bases, with 9 bases left in between. In nucleotides, the CDR3 is TGTGCCAGCTCATCGACTCAATACAATGAGCAGTTCTTC. Translated, it gives CASSSTQYNEQFF.

This chain connects TRBV6-1 to TRBJ1-1; 10 nucleotides line up with TRBD1. Germline V gives CDR1 MNHNS, CDR2 SASEGT. The CDR3 sequence is 15 residues long. V shed 4 bases and J 11 bases; nucleotides not matched to a gene: 13. The CDR3 sequence is CASSGGTGDPEVAFF. The CDR3 region has the DNA TGTGCCAGCAGTGGGGGGACAGGGGACCCAGAAGTGGCTTTCTTT.

V is TRBV28 and J is TRBJ1-6, with D uncertain. This CDR3 is 15 amino acids long. Germline CDR1 MDHEN, CDR2 SYDVKM. V was pared by 4 bases and J by 10 bases, with 17 bases between. CDR3 in DNA: TGTGCCAGCAGTTCTCCCTCGGGTGTCCAATCACCCCTCCACTTT. It yields the protein CASSSPSGVQSPLHF.

In its sample, this clonotype was seen many times. The CDR3 here is CASTSAGGQSYNEQFF. CDR3 DNA sequence: TGTGCCAGTACATCGGCGGGGGGGCAGTCCTACAATGAGCAGTTCTTC. This chain joins TRBV19 and TRBJ2-1; 9 bases line up with TRBD2. The CDR3 length is 16 residues. Unmatched junction bases numbered 8, after V lost 7 bases and J lost 1 base. CDR1 and CDR2 from the germline V gene are LNHDA and SQIVND (reference sequence).

J is TRBJ2-1 and V is TRBV12-3 or TRBV12-4; TRBD1 matches 7 bases. Losses at the gene ends were 5 bases for V and 6 bases for J; bases not matched to a gene: 13. There are 16 residues in the CDR3. The chain's CDR3 is CASSIYRGPGLNEQFF. The CDR3 nucleotides are TGTGCCAGCAGTATTTACAGGGGCCCGGGGCTCAATGAGCAGTTCTTC.

This chain links TRBV20-1 with TRBJ2-1, with 11 positions matching TRBD2. The V gene end was trimmed by 6 bases and the J gene end by 5 bases; junction bases not matched to a gene: 6. The CDR3 extends over 14 amino acids. CDR1 is DFQATT and CDR2 is SNEGSKA in the germline V gene (reference sequence). CDR3 residues: CSAPPGLADNEQFF. DNA for the CDR3: TGCAGTGCCCCCCCGGGACTAGCGGACAATGAGCAGTTCTTC.

This clonotype was seen repeatedly, ten times or more. The chain has TRBV3-1 and TRBJ2-2; possibly TRBD1 for D (5 bases). Germline assignment: CDR1 LGHDT and CDR2 YNNKEL (reference sequence). There are 16 residues in the CDR3. Trimming shortened V by 1 base and J by 1 base, and 10 bases separated the two germline ends. CDR3 DNA: TGTGCCAGCAGCCAAGGGGGCAGGCAGAACACCGGGGAGCTGTTTTTT. Protein sequence: CASSQGGRQNTGELFF.

This clonotype occurred a few times. This sequence joins TRBV5-8 and TRBJ2-7; no reliable D call. V was pared by 2 bases and J by 3 bases, with 18 bases between. CDR1 and CDR2 (germline): SGHTS, YDEGEE. The length of the CDR3 is 16 residues. As DNA, the CDR3 is TGTGCCAGCAGCTTTTTCTTTTTTATCGATGGCTACGAGCAGTACTTC. Amino acid sequence: CASSFFFFIDGYEQYF. Together with reference TRBV5-8 and TRBJ2-7, the CDR3 gives the full variable domain: EAGVTQSPTHLIKTRGQQATLRCSPISGHTSVYWYQQALGLGLQFLLWYDEGEERNRGNFPPRFSGRQFPNYSSELNVNALELEDSALYLCASSFFFFIDGYEQYFGPGTRLTVT.